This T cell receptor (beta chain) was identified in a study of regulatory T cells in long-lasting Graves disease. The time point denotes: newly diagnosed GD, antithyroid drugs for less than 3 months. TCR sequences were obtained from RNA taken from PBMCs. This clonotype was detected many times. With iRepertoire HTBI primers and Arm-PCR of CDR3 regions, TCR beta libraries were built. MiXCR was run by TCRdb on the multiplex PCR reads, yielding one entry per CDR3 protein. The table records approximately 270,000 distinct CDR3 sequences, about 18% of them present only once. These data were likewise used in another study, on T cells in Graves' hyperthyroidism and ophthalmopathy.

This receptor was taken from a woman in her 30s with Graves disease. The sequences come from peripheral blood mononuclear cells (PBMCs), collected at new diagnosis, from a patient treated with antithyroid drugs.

The CDR3 DNA is TGTGCCAGCAGCGTAGGGGGGGGGGCCGGTCAGCCCCAGCATTTT. Translating gives CASSVGGGAGQPQHF. The chain uses TRBV9 and TRBJ1-5, with D possibly matching TRBD1 (6 bases). The CDR3 consists of 15 residues. Germline V gene data show CDR1 as SGDLS and CDR2 as YYNGEE. The V end lost 0 bases, the J end lost 6 bases, and 13 bases lay between the germline ends.